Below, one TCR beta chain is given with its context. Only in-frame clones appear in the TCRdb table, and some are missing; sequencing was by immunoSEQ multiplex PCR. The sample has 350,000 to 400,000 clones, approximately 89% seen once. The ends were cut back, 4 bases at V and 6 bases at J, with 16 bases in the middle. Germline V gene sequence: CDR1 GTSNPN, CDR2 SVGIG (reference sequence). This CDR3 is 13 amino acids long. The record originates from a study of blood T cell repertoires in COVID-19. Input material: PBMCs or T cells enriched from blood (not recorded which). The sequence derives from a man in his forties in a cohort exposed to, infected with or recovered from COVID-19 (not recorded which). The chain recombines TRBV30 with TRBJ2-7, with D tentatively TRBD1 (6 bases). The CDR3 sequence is CAWNTGFSGEQYF. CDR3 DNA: TGTGCCTGGAACACAGGGTTTTCTGGCGAGCAGTACTTC.